The source of this T cell receptor (beta chain) is a study of blood T cell repertoires in COVID-19. Study-wide background: Donors in the United States, Italy and Spain gave samples during acute or convalescent COVID-19. T cells, B-cell-depleted T cells, or PBMCs supplied cDNA or gDNA.

CDR1 and CDR2 from the germline V gene are SEHNR and FQNEAQ (reference sequence). The CDR3 has 19 amino acids. V was clipped by 2 bases and J by 6 bases, with 26 bases between them. Original analysis: Amplifying reference gene primers gave estimates of nucleated cell counts. Method: immunoSEQ multiplex PCR; TCRdb's copy keeps in-frame clones and lacks some. V, J and clone size are those of that table, while D and trimming were read from the DNA. The sample includes around 41,000 clones, about 83% of them seen just once. The TCR comes from a woman older than 75 with acute or convalescent COVID-19. This chain links TRBV7-9 with TRBJ2-1; a weak D match, TRBD2 (6 bases). Sequenced input: peripheral blood. The DNA of the CDR3 is TGTGCCAGCAGCTTATATGGGAGGCGGAGACCGGGACGAGGCAATGAGCAGTTCTTC. As protein: CASSLYGRRRPGRGNEQFF.